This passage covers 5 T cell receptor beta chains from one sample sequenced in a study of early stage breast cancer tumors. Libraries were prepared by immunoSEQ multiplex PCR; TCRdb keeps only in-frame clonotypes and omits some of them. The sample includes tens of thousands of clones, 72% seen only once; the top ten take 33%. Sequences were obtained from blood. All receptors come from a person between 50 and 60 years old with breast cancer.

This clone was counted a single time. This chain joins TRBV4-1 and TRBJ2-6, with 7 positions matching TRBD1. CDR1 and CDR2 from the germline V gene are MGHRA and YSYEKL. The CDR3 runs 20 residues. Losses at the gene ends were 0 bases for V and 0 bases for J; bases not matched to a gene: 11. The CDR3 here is CASSQENGSRGISGANVLTF. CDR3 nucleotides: TGCGCCAGCAGCCAAGAGAATGGGTCCAGGGGGATCTCTGGGGCCAACGTCCTGACTTTC.

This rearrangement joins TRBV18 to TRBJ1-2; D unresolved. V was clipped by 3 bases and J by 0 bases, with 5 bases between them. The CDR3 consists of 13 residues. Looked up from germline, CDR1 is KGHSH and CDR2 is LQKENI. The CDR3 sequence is CASSPGPNYGYTF. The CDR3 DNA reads TGTGCCAGCTCACCTGGCCCTAACTATGGCTACACCTTC. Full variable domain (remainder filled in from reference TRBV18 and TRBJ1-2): NAGVMQNPRHLVRRRGQEARLRCSPMKGHSHVYWYRQLPEEGLKFMVYLQKENIIDESGMPKERFSAEFPKEGPSILRIQQVVRGDSAAYFCASSPGPNYGYTFGSGTRLTVV.

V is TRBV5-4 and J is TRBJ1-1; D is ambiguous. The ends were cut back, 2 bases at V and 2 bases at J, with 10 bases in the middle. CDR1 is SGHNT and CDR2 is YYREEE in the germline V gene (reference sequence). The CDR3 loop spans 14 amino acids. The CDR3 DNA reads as TGTGCCAGCAGCTTTTGGGGTTCCAACACTGAAGCTTTCTTT. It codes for CASSFWGSNTEAFF.

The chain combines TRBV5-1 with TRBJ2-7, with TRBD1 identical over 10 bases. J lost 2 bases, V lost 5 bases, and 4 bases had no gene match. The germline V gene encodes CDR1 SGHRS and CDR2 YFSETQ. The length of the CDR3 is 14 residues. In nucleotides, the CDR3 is TGCGCCAGCAGGCGGGGGACAGGGGCCTACGAGCAGTACTTC. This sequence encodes CASRRGTGAYEQYF.

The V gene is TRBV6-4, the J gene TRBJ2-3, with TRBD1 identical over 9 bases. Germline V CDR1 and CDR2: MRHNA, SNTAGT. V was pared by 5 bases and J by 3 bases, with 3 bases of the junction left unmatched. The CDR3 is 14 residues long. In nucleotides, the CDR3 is TGTGCCAGCAGTCCCGGGACAGGGACAGATACGCAGTATTTT. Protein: CASSPGTGTDTQYF.